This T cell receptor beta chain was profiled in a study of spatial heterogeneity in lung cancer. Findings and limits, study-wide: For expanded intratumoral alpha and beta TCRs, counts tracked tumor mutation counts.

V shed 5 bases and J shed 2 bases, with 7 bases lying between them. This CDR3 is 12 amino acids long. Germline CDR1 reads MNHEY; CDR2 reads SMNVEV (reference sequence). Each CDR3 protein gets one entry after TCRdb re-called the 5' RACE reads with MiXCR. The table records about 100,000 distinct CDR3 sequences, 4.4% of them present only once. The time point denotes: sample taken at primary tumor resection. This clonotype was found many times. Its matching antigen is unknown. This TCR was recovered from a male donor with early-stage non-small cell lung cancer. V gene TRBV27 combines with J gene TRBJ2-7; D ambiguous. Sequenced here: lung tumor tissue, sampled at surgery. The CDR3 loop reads CASSADAYEQYF. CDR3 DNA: TGTGCCAGCAGTGCCGACGCCTACGAGCAGTACTTC.